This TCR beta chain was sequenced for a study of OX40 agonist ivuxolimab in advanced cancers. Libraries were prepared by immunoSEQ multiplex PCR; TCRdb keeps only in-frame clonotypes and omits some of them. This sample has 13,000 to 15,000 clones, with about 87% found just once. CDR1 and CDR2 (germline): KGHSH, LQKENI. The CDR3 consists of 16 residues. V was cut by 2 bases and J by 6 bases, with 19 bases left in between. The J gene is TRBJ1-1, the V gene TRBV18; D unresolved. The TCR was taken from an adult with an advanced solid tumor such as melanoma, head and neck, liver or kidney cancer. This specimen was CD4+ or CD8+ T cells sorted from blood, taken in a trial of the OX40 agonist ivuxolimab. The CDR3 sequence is CASSPSPSTKDPEAFF. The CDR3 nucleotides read TGTGCCAGCTCACCATCCCCGAGCACAAAGGACCCTGAAGCTTTCTTT. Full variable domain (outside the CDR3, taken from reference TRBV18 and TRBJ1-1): NAGVMQNPRHLVRRRGQEARLRCSPMKGHSHVYWYRQLPEEGLKFMVYLQKENIIDESGMPKERFSAEFPKEGPSILRIQQVVRGDSAAYFCASSPSPSTKDPEAFFGQGTRLTVV.